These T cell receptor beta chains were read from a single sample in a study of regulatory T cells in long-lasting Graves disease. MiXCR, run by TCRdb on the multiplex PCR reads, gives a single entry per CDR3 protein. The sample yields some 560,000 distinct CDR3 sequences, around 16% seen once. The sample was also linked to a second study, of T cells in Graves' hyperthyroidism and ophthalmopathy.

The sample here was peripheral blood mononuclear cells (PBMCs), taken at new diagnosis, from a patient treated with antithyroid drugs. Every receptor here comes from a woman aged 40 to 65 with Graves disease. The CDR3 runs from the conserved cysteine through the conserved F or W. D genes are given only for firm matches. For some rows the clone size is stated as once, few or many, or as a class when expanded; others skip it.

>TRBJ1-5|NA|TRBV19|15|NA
CASTGATGHNQPQHF
TGTGCCAGTACTGGGGCCACAGGGCACAATCAGCCCCAGCATTTT
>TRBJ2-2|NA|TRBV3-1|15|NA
CASSQRLGDTGELFF
TGTGCCAGCAGCCAACGGTTGGGGGACACCGGGGAGCTGTTTTTT
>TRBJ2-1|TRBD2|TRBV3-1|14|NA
CASSEVAGGNEQFF
TGCGCCAGCAGTGAAGTAGCGGGGGGGAATGAGCAGTTCTTC
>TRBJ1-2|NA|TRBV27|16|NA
CASKNLQPPQNYGYTF
TGTGCCAGCAAAAACTTGCAACCCCCGCAAAACTATGGCTACACCTTC
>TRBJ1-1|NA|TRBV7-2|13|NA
CASSHERGTEAFF
TGTGCCAGCAGCCATGAACGTGGAACTGAAGCTTTCTTT
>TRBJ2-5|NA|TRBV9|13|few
CASSAYTTETQYF
TGTGCCAGCAGCGCCTATACCACCGAGACCCAGTACTTC
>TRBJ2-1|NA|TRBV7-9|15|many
CASSLEGLSYNEQFF
TGTGCCAGCAGCCTAGAGGGCCTCTCCTACAATGAGCAGTTCTTC
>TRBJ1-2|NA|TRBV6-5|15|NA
CTSSYLGPPNYGYTF
TGTACCAGCAGTTATTTGGGACCGCCTAACTATGGCTACACCTTC
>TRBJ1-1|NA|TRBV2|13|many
CASSELENTEAFF
TGTGCCAGCAGTGAACTAGAGAACACTGAAGCTTTCTTT
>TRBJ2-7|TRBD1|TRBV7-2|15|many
CASSEGTGGFYEQYF
TGTGCCAGCAGCGAAGGGACAGGGGGCTTCTACGAGCAGTACTTC
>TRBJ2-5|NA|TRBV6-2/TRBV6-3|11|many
CASSWDETQYF
TGTGCCAGCAGTTGGGATGAGACCCAGTACTTC
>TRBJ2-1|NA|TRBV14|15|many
CASSTKGRAYNEQFF
TGTGCCAGCAGTACCAAAGGCAGGGCCTACAATGAGCAGTTCTTC
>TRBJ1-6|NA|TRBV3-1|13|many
CASSQGLASPLHF
TGTGCCAGCAGCCAAGGCCTGGCATCACCCCTCCACTTT
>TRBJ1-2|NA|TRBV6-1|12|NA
CASWKGDYGYTF
TGTGCCAGCTGGAAAGGGGACTATGGCTACACCTTC
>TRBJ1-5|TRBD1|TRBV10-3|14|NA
CAISMTGGNQPQHF
TGTGCCATCAGTATGACAGGGGGCAATCAGCCCCAGCATTTT
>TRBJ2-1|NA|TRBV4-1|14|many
CASSQETSYNEQFF
TGCGCCAGCAGCCAAGAGACTTCCTACAATGAGCAGTTCTTC
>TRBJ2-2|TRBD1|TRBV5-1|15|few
CASSLGQGLTGELFF
TGCGCCAGCAGCCTGGGACAGGGCCTTACCGGGGAGCTGTTTTTT
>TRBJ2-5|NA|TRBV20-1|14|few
CSARDFARGETQYF
TGCAGTGCTAGAGATTTTGCTAGGGGGGAGACCCAGTACTTC
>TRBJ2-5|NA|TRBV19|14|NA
CASSRVGGQGTQYF
TGTGCCAGCAGTAGGGTAGGGGGGCAGGGGACCCAGTACTTC
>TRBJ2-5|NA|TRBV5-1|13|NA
CASSLAALGTQYF
TGCGCCAGCAGCTTGGCGGCATTAGGGACCCAGTACTTC
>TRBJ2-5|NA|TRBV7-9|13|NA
CASSLISQETQYF
TGTGCCAGCAGCTTAATCAGCCAAGAGACCCAGTACTTC
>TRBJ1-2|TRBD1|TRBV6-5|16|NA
CASSYRGQESIYGYTF
TGTGCCAGCAGTTACAGGGGACAGGAGTCGATCTATGGCTACACCTTC
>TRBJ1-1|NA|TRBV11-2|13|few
CASSLDYMTEAFF
TGTGCCAGCAGCTTAGATTATATGACTGAAGCTTTCTTT
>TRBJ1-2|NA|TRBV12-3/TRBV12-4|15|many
CASRLSVDGDYGYTF
TGTGCCAGCAGGCTTAGTGTGGATGGGGACTATGGCTACACCTTC
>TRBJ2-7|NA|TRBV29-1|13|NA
CSVDGSQGSEQYF
TGCAGCGTCGACGGGAGTCAGGGGAGCGAGCAGTACTTC
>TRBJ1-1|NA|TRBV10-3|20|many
CAIKRAITKVSGKDNTEAFF
TGTGCCATCAAGAGGGCCATCACGAAAGTTTCGGGCAAGGACAACACTGAAGCTTTCTTT
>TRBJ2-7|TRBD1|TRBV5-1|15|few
CASSSSDRGSYEQYF
TGCGCCAGCAGCTCCTCAGACAGGGGGTCCTACGAGCAGTACTTC
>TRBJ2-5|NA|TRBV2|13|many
CASSPGPRETQYF
TGTGCCAGCAGTCCCGGGCCACGGGAGACCCAGTACTTC